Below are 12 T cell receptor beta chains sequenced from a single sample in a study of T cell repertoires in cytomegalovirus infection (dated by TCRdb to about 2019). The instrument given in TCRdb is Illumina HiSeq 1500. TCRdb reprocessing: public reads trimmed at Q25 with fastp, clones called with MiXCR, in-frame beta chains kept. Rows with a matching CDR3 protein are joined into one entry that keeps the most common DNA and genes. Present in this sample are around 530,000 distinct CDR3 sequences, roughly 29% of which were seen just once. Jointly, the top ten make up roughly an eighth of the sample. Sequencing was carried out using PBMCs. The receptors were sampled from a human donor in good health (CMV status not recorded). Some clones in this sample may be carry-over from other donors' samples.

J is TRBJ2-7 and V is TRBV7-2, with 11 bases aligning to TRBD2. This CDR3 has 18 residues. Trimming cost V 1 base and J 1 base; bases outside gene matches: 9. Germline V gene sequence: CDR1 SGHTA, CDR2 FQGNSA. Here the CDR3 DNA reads TGTGCCAGCAGCTTAGTAGCGGGAGGGGCTCTTAGGTCCTACGAGCAGTACTTC. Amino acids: CASSLVAGGALRSYEQYF.

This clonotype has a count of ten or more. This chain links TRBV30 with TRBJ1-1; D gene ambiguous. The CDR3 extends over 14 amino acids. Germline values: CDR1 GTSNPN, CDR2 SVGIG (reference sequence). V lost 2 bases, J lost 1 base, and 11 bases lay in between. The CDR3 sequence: CAWSKSTPNTEAFF. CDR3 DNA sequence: TGTGCCTGGAGTAAATCGACACCGAACACTGAAGCTTTCTTT.

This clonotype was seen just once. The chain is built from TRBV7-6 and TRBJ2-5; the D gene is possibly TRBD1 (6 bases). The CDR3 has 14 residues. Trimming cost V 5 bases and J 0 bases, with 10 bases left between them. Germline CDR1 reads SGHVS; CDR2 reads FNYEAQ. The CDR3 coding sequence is TGTGCCAGCAGCCAAAGGACAGACCAAGAGACCCAGTACTTC. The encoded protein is CASSQRTDQETQYF.

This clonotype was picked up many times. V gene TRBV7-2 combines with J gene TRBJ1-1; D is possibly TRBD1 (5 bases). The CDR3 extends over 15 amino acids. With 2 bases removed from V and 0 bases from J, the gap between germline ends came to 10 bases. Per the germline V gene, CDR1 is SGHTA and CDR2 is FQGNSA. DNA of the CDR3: TGTGCCAGCAGCTTAACAGGAACAATGAACACTGAAGCTTTCTTT. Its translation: CASSLTGTMNTEAFF.

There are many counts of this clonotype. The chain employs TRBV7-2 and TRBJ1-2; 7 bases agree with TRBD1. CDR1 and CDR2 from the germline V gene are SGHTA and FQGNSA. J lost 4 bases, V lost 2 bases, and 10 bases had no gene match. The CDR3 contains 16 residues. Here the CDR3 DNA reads TGTGCCAGCAGCTTAAATAGTTTTACAGGGGTCTATGGCTACACCTTC. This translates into CASSLNSFTGVYGYTF. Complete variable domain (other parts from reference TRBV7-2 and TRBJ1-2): GAGVSQSPSNKVTEKGKDVELRCDPISGHTALYWYRQSLGQGLEFLIYFQGNSAPDKSGLPSDRFSAERTGGSVSTLTIQRTQQEDSAVYLCASSLNSFTGVYGYTFGSGTRLTVV.

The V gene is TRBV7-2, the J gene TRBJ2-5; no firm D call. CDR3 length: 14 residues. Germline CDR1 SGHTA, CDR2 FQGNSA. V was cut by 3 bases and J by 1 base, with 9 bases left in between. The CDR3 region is CASSLVGIQETQYF. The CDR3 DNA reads TGTGCCAGCAGCTTGGTCGGAATCCAAGAGACCCAGTACTTC.

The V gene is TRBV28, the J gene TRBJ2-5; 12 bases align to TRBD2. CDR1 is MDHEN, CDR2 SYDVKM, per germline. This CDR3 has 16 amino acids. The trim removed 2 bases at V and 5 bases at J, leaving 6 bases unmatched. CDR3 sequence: CASSLRLAGVFETQYF. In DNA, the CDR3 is TGTGCCAGCAGTTTAAGACTAGCGGGAGTGTTTGAGACCCAGTACTTC.

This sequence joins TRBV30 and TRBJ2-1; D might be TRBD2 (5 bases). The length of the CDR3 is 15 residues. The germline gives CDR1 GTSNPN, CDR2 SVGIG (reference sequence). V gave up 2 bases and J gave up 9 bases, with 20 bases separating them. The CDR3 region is CAWSRRGGGFSEQFF. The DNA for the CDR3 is TGTGCCTGGAGTCGACGCGGAGGAGGTTTTAGTGAGCAGTTCTTC.

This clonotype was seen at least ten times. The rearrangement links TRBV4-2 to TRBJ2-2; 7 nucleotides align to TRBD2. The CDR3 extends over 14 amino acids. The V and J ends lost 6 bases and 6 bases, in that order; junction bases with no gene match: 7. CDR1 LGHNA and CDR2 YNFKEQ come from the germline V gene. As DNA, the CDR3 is TGTGCCAGCAGTGACGGGAGGTTAGCCGGGGAGCTGTTTTTT. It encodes CASSDGRLAGELFF.

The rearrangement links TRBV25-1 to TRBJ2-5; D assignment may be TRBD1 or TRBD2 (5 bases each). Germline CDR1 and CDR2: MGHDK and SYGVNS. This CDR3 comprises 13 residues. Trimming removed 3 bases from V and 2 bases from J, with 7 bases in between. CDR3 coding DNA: TGTGCCAGCAGTGAGGGGGTTCAAGAGACCCAGTACTTC. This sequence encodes CASSEGVQETQYF.

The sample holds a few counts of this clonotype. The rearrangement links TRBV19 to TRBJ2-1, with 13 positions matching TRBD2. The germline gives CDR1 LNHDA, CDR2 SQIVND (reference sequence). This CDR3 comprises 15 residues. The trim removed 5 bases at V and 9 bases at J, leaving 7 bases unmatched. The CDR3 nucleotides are TGTGCCAGTAGTCTAAGGACTAGCGGGAGCGTTGAGCAGTTCTTC. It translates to CASSLRTSGSVEQFF.

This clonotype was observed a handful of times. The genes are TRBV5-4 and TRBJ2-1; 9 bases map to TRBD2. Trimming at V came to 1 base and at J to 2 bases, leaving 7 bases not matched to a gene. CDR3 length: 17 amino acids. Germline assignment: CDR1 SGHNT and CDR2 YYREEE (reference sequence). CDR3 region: CASSLPSAGGAYNEQFF. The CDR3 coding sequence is TGTGCCAGCAGCTTGCCTTCGGCGGGAGGGGCCTACAATGAGCAGTTCTTC.